A selection of T cell receptor beta chains follows, all from one sample in a study of T cell changes during pregnancy in multiple sclerosis. Generated by immunoSEQ multiplex PCR, the TCRdb table keeps only in-frame clones and is missing some. The table records fewer than 140,000 clones, about 90% of them present only once. Here the sequenced sample was peripheral blood, taken before pregnancy. These receptors were taken from a female donor with multiple sclerosis, enrolled in a pregnancy study. CDR3s include the opening cysteine and the closing phenylalanine or tryptophan. The D gene is left open where the match is weak. For some rows the clone size is stated as once, few or many, or as a class when expanded; others skip it.

V	D	size	J	DNA	CDR3
TRBV6-5	TRBD1	-	TRBJ2-7	TGTGCCAGCGGACAGGGGGCGCATCTCGAGCAGTACTTC	CASGQGAHLEQYF
TRBV7-8	-	once	TRBJ1-2	TGTGCCAGCAGCTGGCAGGGGTATCGTGGCTACACCTTC	CASSWQGYRGYTF
TRBV29-1	-	-	TRBJ2-3	TGCAGCGTTGAATATCTTCGAGGGGCGGGGACTTACACAGATACGCAGTATTTT	CSVEYLRGAGTYTDTQYF
TRBV15	TRBD1	-	TRBJ1-3	TGTGCCACCAGCAGGGCGACGGGACAGATCTCTGGAAACACCATATATTTT	CATSRATGQISGNTIYF
TRBV19	TRBD2	once	TRBJ2-3	TGTGCCAGTAGTACCAGGACTAGCGGGTCAGATACGCAGTATTTT	CASSTRTSGSDTQYF
TRBV15	-	-	TRBJ2-1	TGTGCCACCTCCCGGAGGACTGACAATGAGCAGTTCTTC	CATSRRTDNEQFF
TRBV6-6	-	-	TRBJ1-4	TGTGCCAGCAGTTACTTCGGCGGTTATAATGAAAAACTGTTTTTT	CASSYFGGYNEKLFF
TRBV18	-	once	TRBJ1-1	TGTGCCAGCTCACTCGACGGCGGAACTGAAGCTTTCTTT	CASSLDGGTEAFF
TRBV5-4	TRBD1	-	TRBJ1-1	TGTGCCAGCAGCCCCTATGGACAGGGCTCCAACACTGAAGCTTTCTTT	CASSPYGQGSNTEAFF
TRBV5-6	TRBD2	-	TRBJ2-5	TGTGCCAGCAGCGTCCCAGGGACTAGCGGCCAAGAGACCCAGTACTTC	CASSVPGTSGQETQYF
TRBV7-3	TRBD2	-	TRBJ2-5	TGTGCCAGCAGCCCGCTAGCGGGCAGCCAAGAGACCCAGTACTTC	CASSPLAGSQETQYF
TRBV5-6	-	-	TRBJ2-7	TGTGCCAGCAGCTTCAGGGCCCCGACGGACTTC	CASSFRAPTDF
TRBV5-4	TRBD1	once	TRBJ1-1	TGTGCCAGCAGCTTAGGGACAGGGAACACTGAAGCTTTCTTT	CASSLGTGNTEAFF
TRBV6-5	TRBD2	-	TRBJ2-7	TGTGCCAGCAGTTACTCTATGGCTAGCGGGATCTACGAGCAGTACTTC	CASSYSMASGIYEQYF
TRBV29-1	-	-	TRBJ2-3	TGCAGCGTTGTTCGCAAGGCCGGAAAGGAGGTCACAGATACGCAGTATTTT	CSVVRKAGKEVTDTQYF
TRBV15	-	-	TRBJ2-3	TGTGCCACCAGCAGAGGAGCCGTAGCGGTAACTAGCACAGATACGCAGTATTTT	CATSRGAVAVTSTDTQYF
TRBV27	-	-	TRBJ1-6	TGTGCCAGCAGTTTATATTTCAGGGTAGGGCATTCACCCCTCCACTTT	CASSLYFRVGHSPLHF
TRBV29-1	TRBD1	-	TRBJ1-2	TGCAGCGTTGAGAAGACAGGGGGTAGGACCTATGGCTACACCTTC	CSVEKTGGRTYGYTF
TRBV7-2	TRBD2	-	TRBJ2-3	TGTGCCAGCAGCTTAGGGGGTAGCGGGAGTGAGACAGATACGCAGTATTTT	CASSLGGSGSETDTQYF
TRBV2	-	few	TRBJ1-5	TGTGCCAGCAGGAGGACGGGGAATCAGCCCCAGCATTTT	CASRRTGNQPQHF
TRBV5-6	TRBD1	-	TRBJ2-7	TGTGCCAGCAGCTTGGGCAGGGGGCGCGGGGAGCAGTACTTC	CASSLGRGRGEQYF
TRBV6-4	TRBD1	medium-sized	TRBJ2-1	TGTGCCAGCAGCCAGGGGACAGACATGTACAATGAGCAGTTCTTC	CASSQGTDMYNEQFF
TRBV19	TRBD2	-	TRBJ2-3	TGTGCCAGTAGTCAGGGACTAGCGGGAGGCACAGATACGCAGTATTTT	CASSQGLAGGTDTQYF
TRBV19	TRBD1	-	TRBJ1-6	TGTGCCAGTAGTCCGAGGGGACAGGCGAGCTCCTATAATTCACCCCTCCACTTT	CASSPRGQASSYNSPLHF
TRBV27	TRBD1	once	TRBJ2-7	TGTGCCAGCAGTTATACCGGGACAGGGATTTACGAGCAGTACTTC	CASSYTGTGIYEQYF
TRBV2	-	-	TRBJ2-1	TGTGCCAGCAGTGGGAGCTTAGTAGGAGAGCAGTTCTTC	CASSGSLVGEQFF
TRBV7-9	-	once	TRBJ1-2	TGTGCCAGCAGCCCTGACAGCAACTATGGCTACACCTTC	CASSPDSNYGYTF
TRBV30	-	-	TRBJ1-5	TGTGCCTGGAGTTTAACCCCGGGTAATCAGCCCCAGCATTTT	CAWSLTPGNQPQHF
TRBV10-3	TRBD2	-	TRBJ2-1	TGTGCCAGCGATAGCGGGGGAGCCTACAATGAGCAGTTCTTC	CASDSGGAYNEQFF
TRBV28	-	-	TRBJ2-5	TGTGCCAGCAGTCACCGGACGGGAAAAGAGACCCAGTACTTC	CASSHRTGKETQYF
TRBV7-9	-	-	TRBJ1-1	TGTGCCAGCACCGAACTCGTCCTCACTGAAGCTTTCTTT	CASTELVLTEAFF
TRBV9	-	-	TRBJ2-7	TGTGCCAGCAGCGTAGATCCGATGGCATCGTCCGAGCAGTACTTC	CASSVDPMASSEQYF
TRBV6-5	TRBD2	few	TRBJ2-2	TGTGCCGGAGGGGCCCTAGCGGGAACCGGGGAGCTGTTTTTT	CAGGALAGTGELFF
TRBV5-1	TRBD1	-	TRBJ2-5	TGCGCCAGCAGCTTGGACAGGGGCCAAGAGACCCAGTACTTC	CASSLDRGQETQYF
TRBV5-1	-	-	TRBJ1-4	TGCGCCAGCAGCCCGGGACACCGTAATGAAAAACTGTTTTTT	CASSPGHRNEKLFF
TRBV29-1	-	-	TRBJ2-7	TGCAGCGCTACGGACAGCGGGATACAAGAGCAGTACTTC	CSATDSGIQEQYF
TRBV27	TRBD1	once	TRBJ2-5	TGTGCCAGCAGTACCCAGGGACAGGGGGACGAGACCCAGTACTTC	CASSTQGQGDETQYF
TRBV18	TRBD2	-	TRBJ2-7	TGTGCCAGCTCACCACCGAGCGGGAGGGGCTCCAACGAGCAGTACTTC	CASSPPSGRGSNEQYF
TRBV5-6	-	-	TRBJ2-7	TGTGCCAGCAGCTTTTTACCCAGCTCCTACGAGCAGTACTTC	CASSFLPSSYEQYF
TRBV6-1	TRBD1	-	TRBJ2-7	TGTGCCAGCAGTCCGGACAGGCCGAGCTCCTACGAGCAGTACTTC	CASSPDRPSSYEQYF
TRBV4-1	-	-	TRBJ2-7	TGCGCCAGCAGCCAACTCGAACTCCGTTACGAGCAGTACTTC	CASSQLELRYEQYF
TRBV5-6	-	-	TRBJ2-1	TGTGCCAGCAGCGAAGGGGTTAGCTCCTACAATGAGCAGTTCTTC	CASSEGVSSYNEQFF
TRBV5-1	-	-	TRBJ1-6	TGCGCCAGCAGCCTCAGGGTGTTGGATTCACCCCTCCACTTT	CASSLRVLDSPLHF
TRBV9	TRBD1	-	TRBJ2-3	TGTGCCAGCAGCCCGAGGGACAGGTACTTTTTTACAGATACGCAGTATTTT	CASSPRDRYFFTDTQYF
TRBV2	-	-	TRBJ1-6	TGTGCCAGCAGTGTTTCCGGTTATGTCACTTCACCCCTCCACTTT	CASSVSGYVTSPLHF
TRBV27	-	-	TRBJ2-1	TGTGCCAGCAGTTTATTGGGTCAAGTCTCGGGTCTCAACAATGAGCAGTTCTTC	CASSLLGQVSGLNNEQFF
TRBV7-8	-	-	TRBJ1-4	TGTGCCAGCAGCATGACAGCTATTAATGAAAAACTGTTTTTT	CASSMTAINEKLFF
TRBV6-5	TRBD2	once	TRBJ2-7	TGTGCCAGCAGCTCTAGCGGGACGAGCTCCTACGAGCAGTACTTC	CASSSSGTSSYEQYF
TRBV5-6	TRBD2	-	TRBJ2-1	TGTGCCAGCAGCCGAAGCGGGAGTATCGACAATGAGCAGTTCTTC	CASSRSGSIDNEQFF
TRBV5-4	TRBD2	-	TRBJ2-1	TGTGCCAGCAGCTTTACTAGCGGGGGGCCGAGGAATGAGCAGTTCTTC	CASSFTSGGPRNEQFF
TRBV11-3	-	-	TRBJ1-1	TGTGCCAGCAGCTTAGTTGTGCGGGGGACTCCAGAAGCTTTCTTT	CASSLVVRGTPEAFF
TRBV6-5	-	-	TRBJ1-3	TGTGCCAGCAGTTATGGGCCTGGAAACACCATATATTTT	CASSYGPGNTIYF
TRBV19	TRBD1	-	TRBJ2-5	TGTGCCAGTACCGGGACAGGGCAAGAGACCCAGTACTTC	CASTGTGQETQYF